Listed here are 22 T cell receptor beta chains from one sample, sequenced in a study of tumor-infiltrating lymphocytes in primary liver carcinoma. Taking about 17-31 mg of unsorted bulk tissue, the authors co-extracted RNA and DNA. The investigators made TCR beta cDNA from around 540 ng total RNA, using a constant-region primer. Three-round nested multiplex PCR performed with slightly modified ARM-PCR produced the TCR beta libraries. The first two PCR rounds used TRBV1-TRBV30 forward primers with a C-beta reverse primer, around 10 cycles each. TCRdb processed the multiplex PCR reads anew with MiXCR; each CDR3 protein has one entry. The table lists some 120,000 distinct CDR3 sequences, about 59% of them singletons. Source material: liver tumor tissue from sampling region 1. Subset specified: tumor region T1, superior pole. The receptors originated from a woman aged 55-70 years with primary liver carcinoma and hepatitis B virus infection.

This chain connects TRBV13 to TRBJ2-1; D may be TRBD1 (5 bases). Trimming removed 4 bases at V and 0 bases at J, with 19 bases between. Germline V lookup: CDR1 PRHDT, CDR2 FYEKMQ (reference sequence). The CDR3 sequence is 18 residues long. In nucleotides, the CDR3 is TGTGCCAGCAGCTCCCCCCCTCCCCTTAGGGGCTCCTACAATGAGCAGTTCTTC. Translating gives CASSSPPPLRGSYNEQFF.

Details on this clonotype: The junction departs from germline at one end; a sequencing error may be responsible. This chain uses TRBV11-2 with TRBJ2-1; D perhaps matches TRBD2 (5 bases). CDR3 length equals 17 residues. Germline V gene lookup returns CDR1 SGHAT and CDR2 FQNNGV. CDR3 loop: CAGSSPATSIVFDEQFF. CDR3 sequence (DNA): TGTGCCGGCAGCTCTCCAGCTACTAGTATAGTGTTCGATGAGCAGTTCTTC.

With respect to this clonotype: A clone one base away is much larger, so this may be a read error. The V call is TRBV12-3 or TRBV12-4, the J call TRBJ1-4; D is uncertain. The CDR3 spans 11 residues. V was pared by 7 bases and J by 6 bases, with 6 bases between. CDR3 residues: CASMGYEKLFF. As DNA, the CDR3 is TGTGCCAGCATGGGTTATGAAAAACTGTTTTTT.

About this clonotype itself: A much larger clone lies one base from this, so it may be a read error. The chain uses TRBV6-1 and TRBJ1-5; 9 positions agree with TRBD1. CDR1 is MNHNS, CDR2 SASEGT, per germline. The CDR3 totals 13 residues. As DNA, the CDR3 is TGTGCCAACAGTAGGGACAGGGTACAGCCCCAGCATTTT. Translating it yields CANSRDRVQPQHF.

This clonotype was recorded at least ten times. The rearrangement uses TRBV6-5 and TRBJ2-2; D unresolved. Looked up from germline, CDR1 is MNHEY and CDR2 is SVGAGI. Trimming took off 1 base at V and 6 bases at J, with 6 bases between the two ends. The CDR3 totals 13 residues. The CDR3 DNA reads TGTGCCAGCAGTTACTTTGGATCCGGGGAGCTGTTTTTT. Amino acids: CASSYFGSGELFF.

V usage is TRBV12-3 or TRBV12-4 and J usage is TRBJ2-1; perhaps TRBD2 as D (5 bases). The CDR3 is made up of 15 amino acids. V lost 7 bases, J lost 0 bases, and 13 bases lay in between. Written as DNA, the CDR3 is TGTGCCAGCACCCAGGACTGGAGCTCCTACAATGAGCAGTTCTTC. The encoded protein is CASTQDWSSYNEQFF.

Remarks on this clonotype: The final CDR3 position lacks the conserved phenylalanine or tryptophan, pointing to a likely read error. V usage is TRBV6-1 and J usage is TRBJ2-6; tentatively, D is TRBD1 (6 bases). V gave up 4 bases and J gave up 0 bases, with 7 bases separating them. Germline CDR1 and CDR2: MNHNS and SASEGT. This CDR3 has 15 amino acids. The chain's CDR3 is CASSGGGSGANVLTL. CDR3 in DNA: TGTGCCAGCAGTGGAGGGGGCTCTGGGGCCAACGTCCTGACTTTA.

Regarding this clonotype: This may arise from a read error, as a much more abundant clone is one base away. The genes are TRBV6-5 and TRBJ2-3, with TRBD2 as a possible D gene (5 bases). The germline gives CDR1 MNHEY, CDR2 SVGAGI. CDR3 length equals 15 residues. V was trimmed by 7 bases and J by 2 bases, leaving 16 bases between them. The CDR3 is CASMGSATPTDTQYF. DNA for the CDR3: TGTGCCAGCATGGGGAGCGCCACCCCCACAGATACGCAGTATTTT.

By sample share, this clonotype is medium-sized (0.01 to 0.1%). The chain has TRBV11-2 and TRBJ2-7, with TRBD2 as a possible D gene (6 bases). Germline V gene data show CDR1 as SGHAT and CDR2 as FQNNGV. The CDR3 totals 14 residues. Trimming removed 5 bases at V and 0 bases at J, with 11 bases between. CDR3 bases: TGTGCCAGCAGCCCTCCCGGGGGCTCCTACGAGCAGTACTTC. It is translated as CASSPPGGSYEQYF.

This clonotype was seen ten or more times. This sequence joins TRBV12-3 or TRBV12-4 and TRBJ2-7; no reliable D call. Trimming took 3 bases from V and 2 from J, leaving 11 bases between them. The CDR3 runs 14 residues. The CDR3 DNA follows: TGTGCCAGCAGTTTTTGGCTAGACGCCTACGAGCAGTACTTC. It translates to CASSFWLDAYEQYF.

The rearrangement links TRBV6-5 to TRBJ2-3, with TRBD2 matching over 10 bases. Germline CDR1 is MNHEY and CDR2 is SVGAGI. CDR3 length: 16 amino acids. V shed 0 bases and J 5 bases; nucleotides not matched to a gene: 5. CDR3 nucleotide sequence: TGTGCCAGCAGTTACTCGCCAGCGGGAGGGATAGATACGCAGTATTTT. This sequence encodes CASSYSPAGGIDTQYF.

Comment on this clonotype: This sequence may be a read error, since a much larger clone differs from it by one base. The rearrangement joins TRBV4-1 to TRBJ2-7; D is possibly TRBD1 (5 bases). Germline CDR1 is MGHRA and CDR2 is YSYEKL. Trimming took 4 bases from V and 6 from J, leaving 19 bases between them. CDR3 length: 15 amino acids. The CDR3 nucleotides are TGCGCCAGCAGCCCTGGCAGGGCAGGGCGCAGCGAGCAGTACTTC. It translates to CASSPGRAGRSEQYF.

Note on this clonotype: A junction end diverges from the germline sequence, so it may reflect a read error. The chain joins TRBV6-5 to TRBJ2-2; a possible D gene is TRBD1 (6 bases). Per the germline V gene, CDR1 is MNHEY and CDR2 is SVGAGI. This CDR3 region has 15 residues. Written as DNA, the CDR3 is TGTGTCAGCAGGGATGGGGATCGGGACACCGGGGAGTTGTTATTT. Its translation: CVSRDGDRDTGELLF.

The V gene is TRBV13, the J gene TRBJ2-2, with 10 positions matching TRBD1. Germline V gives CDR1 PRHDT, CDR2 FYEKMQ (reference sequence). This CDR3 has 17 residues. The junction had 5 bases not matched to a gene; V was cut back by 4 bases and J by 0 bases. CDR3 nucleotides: TGTGCCAGCAGCTCCACCGACAGGGGGCCGAACACCGGGGAGCTGTTTTTT. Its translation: CASSSTDRGPNTGELFF.

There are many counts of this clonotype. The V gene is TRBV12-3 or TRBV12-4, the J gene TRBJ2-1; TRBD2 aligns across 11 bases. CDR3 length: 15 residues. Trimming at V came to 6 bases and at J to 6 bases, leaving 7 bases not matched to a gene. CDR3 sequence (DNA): TGTGCCAGCAGACCCACTAGCGGGAGTCGCAATGAGCAGTTCTTC. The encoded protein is CASRPTSGSRNEQFF.

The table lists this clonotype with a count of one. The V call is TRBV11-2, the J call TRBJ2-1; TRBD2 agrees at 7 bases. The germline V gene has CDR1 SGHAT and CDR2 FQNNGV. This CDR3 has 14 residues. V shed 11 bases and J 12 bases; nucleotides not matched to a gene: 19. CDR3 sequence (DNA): TGTGCCGGCAACCAACCGGGACTAAGTCCTGGGCAGTTCTTC. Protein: CAGNQPGLSPGQFF.

CDR3 sequence (DNA): TGCGCCGGTGGGCTGGTGGGGGGAAATCAGCCCCAGCATTTT. Its translation is CAGGLVGGNQPQHF. The V gene is TRBV10-2, the J gene TRBJ1-5; a weak D match, TRBD1 (5 bases). The CDR3 sequence is 14 residues long. V lost 11 bases to trimming and J lost 4 bases, with 18 bases between them. Germline V gives CDR1 WSHSY, CDR2 SAAADI.

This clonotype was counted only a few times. In DNA, the CDR3 is TGTGCCAGCGGGAGGACGGCTCTACCTGAGCAGTTCTTC. This gives the protein CASGRTALPEQFF. The chain recombines TRBV18 with TRBJ2-1; TRBD2 is a possible D gene (6 bases). The CDR3 is 13 amino acids. CDR1 and CDR2 from the germline V gene are KGHSH and LQKENI. Trimming removed 8 bases from V and 9 bases from J, with 17 bases in between.

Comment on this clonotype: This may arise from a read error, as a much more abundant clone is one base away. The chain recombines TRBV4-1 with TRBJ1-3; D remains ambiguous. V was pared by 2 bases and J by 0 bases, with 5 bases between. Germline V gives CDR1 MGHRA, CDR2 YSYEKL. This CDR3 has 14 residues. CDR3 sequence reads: CASSQSFSGNTIYF. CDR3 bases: TGCGCCAGCAGCCAATCATTCTCTGGAAACACCATATATTTT.

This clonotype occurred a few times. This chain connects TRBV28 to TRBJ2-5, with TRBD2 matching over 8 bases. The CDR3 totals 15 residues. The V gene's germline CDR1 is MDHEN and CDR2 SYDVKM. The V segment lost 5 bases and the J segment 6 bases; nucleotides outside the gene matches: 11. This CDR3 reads CASSPFSGRGQTQYF. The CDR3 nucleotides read TGTGCCAGCAGTCCGTTCAGCGGGAGAGGGCAGACCCAGTACTTC.

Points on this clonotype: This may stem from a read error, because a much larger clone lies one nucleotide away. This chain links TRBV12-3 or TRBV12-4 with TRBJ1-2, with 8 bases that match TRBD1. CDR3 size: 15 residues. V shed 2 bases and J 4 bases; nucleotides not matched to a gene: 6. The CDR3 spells CASSLWTGRGYGYTF. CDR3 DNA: TGTGCCAGCAGTTTATGGACAGGGAGGGGCTATGGCTACACCTTC.

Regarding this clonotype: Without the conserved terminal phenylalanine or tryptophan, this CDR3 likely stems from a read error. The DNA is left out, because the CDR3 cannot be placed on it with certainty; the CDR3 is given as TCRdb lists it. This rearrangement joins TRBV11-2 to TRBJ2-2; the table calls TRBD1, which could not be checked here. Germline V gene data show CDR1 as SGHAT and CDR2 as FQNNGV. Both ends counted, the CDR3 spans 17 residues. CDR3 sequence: CASSLSLWGANTGELVS.